This TCR beta chain was recovered during a study of T cell repertoires in cytomegalovirus infection (dated by TCRdb to the late 2010s). The study in broad terms: Peptide stimulations targeted recently identified HLA-C-restricted CMV epitopes, whose presentation resists viral immunomodulation, together with well-studied HLA-B-restricted epitopes. The HLA type of each donor mattered for the analysis, because public TCR beta signatures pointed to carriage of CMV infection along with the matching HLA type.

The sample's treatment or condition label, decoded: in vitro stimulation with specific CMV peptide epitopes to enrich CMV-specific T cells. Trimming removed 6 bases from V and 11 bases from J, leaving 27 bases between the germline ends. Including cysteine and phenylalanine, the CDR3 has 16 amino acids. Only the CDR3 DNA is retained, 48 bases long and in frame from the first base. Sequencing took place on an Illumina HiSeq 1500. Clones were called with MiXCR by TCRdb after fastp trimmed the public reads at Q25, and only in-frame beta chains were retained. Rows are unified per CDR3 protein, each entry keeping the most common DNA and genes. This sample has 450,000 to 650,000 distinct CDR3 sequences in its table, and around 40% of those were observed once. The ten largest clones take up around 48% of the sample. General conclusions and limits of the study: The ex vivo response was dominated by HLA-C-restricted CMV-specific TCR beta clonotypes, and the single most frequent clonotype in two of eight donors was supplied by these HLA-C-restricted clonotypes. Carriers of CMV infection plus the relevant HLA type were discriminated by the cumulative frequency of public TCR beta family members in the study cohort and in an independent roughly 370-donor cohort.

Comment on this clonotype: Its recognized antigen is unknown. It has no much larger one-base neighbor in the sample; base qualities were not kept.

The sample was cultured PBMCs, taken from culture after CMV antigen stimulation. The rearranged segments are TRBV12-3 or TRBV12-4 and TRBJ2-3; TRBD1 could be the D gene, as 7 bases match. The sequence came from a human donor in good health (CMV status not recorded). Some clones in this sample may be carry-over from other donors' samples. The encoded CDR3 is CASRSHQGGLRGGQYF. The DNA is TGTGCCAGCAGAAGCCACCAGGGGGGCCTTCGGGGTGGGCAGTATTTT.